One and the same sample provided the 27 T cell receptor beta chains below, sequenced in a study of T cell changes during pregnancy in multiple sclerosis (dated by TCRdb to 2018 to 2020). Libraries were built with the immunoSEQ multiplex PCR assay. Imported from immuneACCESS, the table was reduced by TCRdb to in-frame sequences with V and J called. These copies leave out some clones; in studies compared against another copy, an unresolved V gene accounts for under half, and the cause of the remainder is not known. The sample contains around 100,000 clones, around 94% of them found a single time. Jointly, the top ten make up approximately 1.2% of the sample. This sample comprised peripheral blood, obtained in the second trimester of pregnancy. The receptor source for this set is a female donor with multiple sclerosis, enrolled in a pregnancy study.

The genes are TRBV10-3 and TRBJ1-1, with D possibly being TRBD1 (6 bases). V shed 3 bases and J shed 4 bases, with 15 bases lying between them. The CDR3 is 15 amino acids. The germline CDR1 and CDR2 sequences are ENHRY and SYGVKD. CDR3 residues: CAISDTGKALTEAFF. In DNA, the CDR3 is TGTGCCATCAGTGATACAGGGAAGGCTCTCACTGAAGCTTTCTTT.

This sequence joins TRBV6-6 and TRBJ2-7; TRBD1 is a possible D gene (6 bases). The CDR3 sequence is 14 residues long. Per germline, CDR1 MNHNY and CDR2 SVGAGI (reference sequence). Trimming cost V 0 bases and J 5 bases, with 11 bases left between them. Here the CDR3 reads CASSYSDPGDEQYF. DNA for the CDR3: TGTGCCAGCAGTTACTCCGACCCAGGGGACGAGCAGTACTTC.

The rearrangement joins TRBV30 to TRBJ2-7; a weak D match, TRBD2 (7 bases). Germline V gene data show CDR1 as GTSNPN and CDR2 as SVGIG (reference sequence). V was shortened by 0 bases and J by 6 bases, with 12 bases between the two germline ends. CDR3 length: 13 amino acids. CDR3 bases: TGTGCCTGGAGTGTTCGGGGGGCAAGCGAGCAGTACTTC. Translated: CAWSVRGASEQYF.

This chain uses TRBV30 with TRBJ1-1; D is uncertain. CDR1 and CDR2 from the germline V gene are GTSNPN and SVGIG (reference sequence). V dropped 2 bases and J dropped 2 bases, with 6 bases sitting between them. There are 12 residues in the CDR3. The CDR3 DNA sequence: TGTGCCTGGAGTCGGAGAAACACTGAAGCTTTCTTT. It encodes CAWSRRNTEAFF.

The CDR3 bases are TGCGCCAGCAGCCGGGGCGCCATAAAGGAGGGCGAGCAGTACTTC. Residues: CASSRGAIKEGEQYF. This sequence joins TRBV5-1 and TRBJ2-7; a possible D gene is TRBD2 (6 bases). The length of the CDR3 is 15 residues. V dropped 4 bases and J dropped 6 bases, with 20 bases sitting between them. Germline values: CDR1 SGHRS, CDR2 YFSETQ. Full variable domain (outside the CDR3, taken from reference TRBV5-1 and TRBJ2-7): KAGVTQTPRYLIKTRGQQVTLSCSPISGHRSVSWYQQTPGQGLQFLFEYFSETQRNKGNFPGRFSGRQFSNSRSEMNVSTLELGDSALYLCASSRGAIKEGEQYFGPGTRLTVT.

The chain uses TRBV9 and TRBJ2-2, with 7 positions matching TRBD1. The CDR3 spans 18 residues. Germline V gene data show CDR1 as SGDLS and CDR2 as YYNGEE. The V segment lost 4 bases and the J segment 4 bases; nucleotides outside the gene matches: 16. As DNA, the CDR3 is TGTGCCAGCAGCCCCAGGGGGAAGGGTAGAGGCTCCACCGGGGAGCTGTTTTTT. Residues: CASSPRGKGRGSTGELFF.

This rearrangement joins TRBV29-1 to TRBJ2-2, with D perhaps matching TRBD2 (5 bases). V gave up 0 bases and J gave up 4 bases, with 15 bases separating them. The CDR3 spans 16 residues. Germline V lookup: CDR1 SQVTM, CDR2 ANQGSEA. CDR3 coding DNA: TGCAGCGTTGAAGATGACGCGGGTTTAAGCACCGGGGAGCTGTTTTTT. Translating it yields CSVEDDAGLSTGELFF.

This clone was seen a few times. V usage is TRBV18 and J usage is TRBJ1-1; no clear D gene. Germline assignment: CDR1 KGHSH and CDR2 LQKENI. V was trimmed by 3 bases and J by 3 bases, leaving 8 bases between them. There are 13 residues in the CDR3. This CDR3 is CASSPQVYTEAFF. CDR3 nucleotide sequence: TGTGCCAGCTCACCGCAGGTCTACACTGAAGCTTTCTTT.

This clone was observed once. The rearrangement joins TRBV5-1 to TRBJ2-1; a weak D match, TRBD2 (6 bases). From germline, CDR1 is SGHRS and CDR2 YFSETQ. Between the trimmed V and J ends, which lost 0 bases and 4 bases, there was a span of 8 bases. This CDR3 region has 14 residues. CDR3 sequence: CASSLGEVYNEQFF. The CDR3 nucleotides are TGCGCCAGCAGCTTGGGGGAGGTGTACAATGAGCAGTTCTTC.

V usage is TRBV11-2 and J usage is TRBJ2-7; D is unresolved. Germline CDR1 SGHAT, CDR2 FQNNGV. There are 14 residues in the CDR3. Trimming cost V 0 bases and J 2 bases, with 8 bases left between them. CDR3 residues: CASSLDRLPYEQYF. The CDR3 DNA reads as TGTGCCAGCAGCTTAGACAGGCTCCCCTACGAGCAGTACTTC.

This chain joins TRBV9 and TRBJ2-5, with TRBD1 as a possible D gene (7 bases). Germline V CDR1 and CDR2: SGDLS, YYNGEE. The CDR3 spans 14 residues. V was trimmed by 7 bases and J by 3 bases, leaving 16 bases between them. CDR3 residues: CASGGGGTKETQYF. CDR3 DNA sequence: TGTGCCAGCGGAGGGGGCGGGACGAAAGAGACCCAGTACTTC.

The chain uses TRBV19 and TRBJ2-7, with 12 positions matching TRBD2. Germline lookup yields CDR1 LNHDA and CDR2 SQIVND (reference sequence). Losses at the gene ends were 5 bases for V and 2 bases for J; bases not matched to a gene: 13. This CDR3 is built from 18 residues. The CDR3 DNA is TGTGCCAGTAGTCCTGGACTAGCGGGGTCCGAGGTAGCCTACGAGCAGTACTTC. Translating it yields CASSPGLAGSEVAYEQYF.

This clone has just one count. The rearrangement uses TRBV29-1 and TRBJ2-3, with D possibly being TRBD1 (6 bases). CDR3 length: 12 amino acids. Germline V gene lookup returns CDR1 SQVTM and CDR2 ANQGSEA. Between the trimmed V and J ends, which lost 7 bases and 4 bases, there was a span of 12 bases. The CDR3 sequence is CSGHAGADTQYF. In DNA form, the CDR3 reads TGCAGCGGTCATGCAGGGGCAGATACGCAGTATTTT.

The CDR3 is CASSPRLAGGYNEQFF. As DNA, the CDR3 is TGTGCCAGCAGTCCGAGACTAGCGGGAGGTTACAATGAGCAGTTCTTC. The chain combines TRBV27 with TRBJ2-1; 13 bases agree with TRBD2. J lost 4 bases, V lost 5 bases, and 5 bases had no gene match. Germline V gene sequence: CDR1 MNHEY, CDR2 SMNVEV (reference sequence). The CDR3 contains 16 residues.

In nucleotides, the CDR3 is TGCAGCGTTGACACAGGGGCGAATGGCTACACCTTC. Its protein product is CSVDTGANGYTF. This chain links TRBV29-1 with TRBJ1-2, with 7 bases matching TRBD1. The CDR3 totals 12 residues. J gave up 6 bases and V 3 bases, and 4 bases lay outside the gene matches. Germline V gene lookup returns CDR1 SQVTM and CDR2 ANQGSEA.

This sequence joins TRBV7-3 and TRBJ2-5; perhaps TRBD2 as D (6 bases). CDR1 and CDR2 from the germline V gene are SGHTA and FQGTGA. Trimming took off 0 bases at V and 2 bases at J, with 10 bases between the two ends. The CDR3 consists of 15 residues. CDR3 bases: TGTGCCAGCAGCTTAACGGCCGGGAGTCAAGAGACCCAGTACTTC. The encoded protein is CASSLTAGSQETQYF.

V gene TRBV5-4 combines with J gene TRBJ2-3; 15 positions match TRBD2. The germline gives CDR1 SGHNT, CDR2 YYREEE (reference sequence). The CDR3 consists of 17 residues. The junction had 5 bases not matched to a gene; V was cut back by 4 bases and J by 2 bases. The CDR3 sequence: CASSGGTSGRNTDTQYF. The DNA for the CDR3 is TGTGCCAGCAGCGGGGGGACTAGCGGGAGGAACACAGATACGCAGTATTTT.

The rearrangement joins TRBV6-1 to TRBJ2-7, with 12 positions matching TRBD1. The CDR3 is 15 amino acids. Trimming cost V 6 bases and J 7 bases; bases outside gene matches: 10. Germline V gene sequence: CDR1 MNHNS, CDR2 SASEGT. The CDR3 DNA is TGTGCCAGCAGGCCGGGACAGGGGGCTCCCGGGGAGCAGTACTTC. Its protein product is CASRPGQGAPGEQYF.

The chain has TRBV12-5 and TRBJ1-1; 7 positions match TRBD1. The CDR3 contains 14 residues. Germline V gives CDR1 LGHNT, CDR2 FRNRAP. V lost 5 bases to trimming and J lost 4 bases; unmatched junction nucleotides: 7. CDR3 nucleotides: TGTGCTAGTGGTCTTGACAGGGTGGGCACTGAAGCTTTCTTT. Amino acid sequence: CASGLDRVGTEAFF.

J is TRBJ2-5 and V is TRBV5-1, with 10 bases that match TRBD2. Germline assignment: CDR1 SGHRS and CDR2 YFSETQ. The CDR3 runs to 16 residues. Trimming took 2 bases from V and 1 from J; bases not matched to a gene: 5. The DNA of the CDR3 is TGCGCCAGCAGCTTAGGGCTAGCGGGGGCCCAAGAGACCCAGTACTTC. The encoded protein is CASSLGLAGAQETQYF. Drawing the rest from reference TRBV5-1 and TRBJ2-5, the complete variable domain is KAGVTQTPRYLIKTRGQQVTLSCSPISGHRSVSWYQQTPGQGLQFLFEYFSETQRNKGNFPGRFSGRQFSNSRSEMNVSTLELGDSALYLCASSLGLAGAQETQYFGPGTRLLVL.

This clone appeared a single time. The CDR3 is CASSDSEGRPKNIQYF. The CDR3 bases are TGTGCCAGCAGTGACTCGGAGGGTCGACCCAAAAACATTCAGTACTTC. V usage is TRBV6-4 and J usage is TRBJ2-4; tentatively, D is TRBD2 (6 bases). The length of the CDR3 is 16 residues. V lost 0 bases, J lost 2 bases, and 11 bases lay in between. Germline CDR1 reads MRHNA; CDR2 reads SNTAGT.

This chain joins TRBV5-4 and TRBJ1-1; 7 nucleotides match TRBD1. J lost 0 bases, V lost 4 bases, and 12 bases had no gene match. The CDR3 has 17 residues. The germline CDR1 and CDR2 sequences are SGHNT and YYREEE (reference sequence). This CDR3 reads CASSQGGRSDMNTEAFF. Written as DNA, the CDR3 is TGTGCCAGCAGCCAAGGGGGCCGTAGTGACATGAACACTGAAGCTTTCTTT.

The chain uses TRBV9 and TRBJ2-3, with D possibly matching TRBD2 (6 bases). The CDR3 spans 15 residues. Trimming left V 4 bases short and J 0 bases short, with 12 bases between. The V gene's germline CDR1 is SGDLS and CDR2 YYNGEE. The CDR3 here is CASSSHRGSTDTQYF. In DNA, the CDR3 is TGTGCCAGCAGCTCCCATCGGGGGAGCACAGATACGCAGTATTTT.

The rearrangement links TRBV28 to TRBJ1-5, with a possible D match to TRBD1 (6 bases). V was trimmed by 5 bases and J by 4 bases, leaving 18 bases between them. In germline, CDR1 is MDHEN, CDR2 SYDVKM. The CDR3 is 16 amino acids. As DNA, the CDR3 is TGTGCCAGCAGTCCGAACAGGGCCACGAGGAATCAGCCCCAGCATTTT. Protein product: CASSPNRATRNQPQHF.

The J gene is TRBJ1-1, the V gene TRBV7-9; 9 positions match TRBD1. From germline, CDR1 is SEHNR and CDR2 FQNEAQ (reference sequence). V was pared by 1 base and J by 6 bases, with 9 bases of the junction left unmatched. This CDR3 is 16 amino acids long. The CDR3 region is CASSLDPGQGGPEAFF. In DNA, the CDR3 is TGTGCCAGCAGCTTAGACCCGGGACAGGGAGGGCCTGAAGCTTTCTTT.

The rearrangement links TRBV5-5 to TRBJ2-3; 10 bases agree with TRBD1. The germline V gene encodes CDR1 SGHKS and CDR2 YYEKEE (reference sequence). The V and J ends lost 4 bases and 5 bases, in that order; junction bases with no gene match: 10. The CDR3 is 16 amino acids. The CDR3 sequence is CASSRLDRGPEDTQYF. DNA for the CDR3: TGTGCCAGCAGCCGCCTCGACAGGGGGCCGGAAGATACGCAGTATTTT.

This clone was seen only once. The chain is built from TRBV28 and TRBJ1-1; 8 bases align to TRBD1. Per the germline V gene, CDR1 is MDHEN and CDR2 is SYDVKM. Trimming at V came to 5 bases and at J to 4 bases, leaving 12 bases not matched to a gene. The CDR3 loop spans 16 amino acids. Here the CDR3 DNA reads TGTGCCAGCAGTCCCAGGGGGCGTATCGAGGGCACTGAAGCTTTCTTT. Encoded protein: CASSPRGRIEGTEAFF.